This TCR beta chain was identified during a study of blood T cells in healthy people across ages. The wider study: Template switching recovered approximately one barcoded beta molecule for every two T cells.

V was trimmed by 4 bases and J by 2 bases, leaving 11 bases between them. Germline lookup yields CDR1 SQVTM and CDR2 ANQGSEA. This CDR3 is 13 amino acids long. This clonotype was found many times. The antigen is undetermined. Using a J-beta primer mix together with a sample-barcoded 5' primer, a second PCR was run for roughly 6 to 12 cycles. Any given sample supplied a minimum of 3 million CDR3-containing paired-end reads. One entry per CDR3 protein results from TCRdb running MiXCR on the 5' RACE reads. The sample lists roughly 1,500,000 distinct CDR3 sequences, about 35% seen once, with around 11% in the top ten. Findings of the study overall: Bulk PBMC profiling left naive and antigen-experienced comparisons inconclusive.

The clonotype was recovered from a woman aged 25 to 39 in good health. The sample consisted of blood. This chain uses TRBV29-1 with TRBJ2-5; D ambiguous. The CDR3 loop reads CSVGTRLQETQYF. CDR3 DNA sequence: TGCAGCGTTGGAACCCGACTTCAAGAGACCCAGTACTTC.